The 3 T cell receptor beta chains below were found in one sample sequenced in a study of beta chain features in type 1 diabetes. All of the isolated RNA was reverse transcribed, so expressed TCRB transcripts were sequenced. Sequenced by immunoSEQ multiplex PCR; TCRdb stores in-frame clones only, minus some. This sample yields 620,000 or so clones, of which roughly a sixth are seen a single time; 0.07% to 0.095% belongs to the top ten. The sample consisted of naive CD4+ T cells from blood. The origin of the receptors is a young man in good health.

This clone appeared a few times. No conserved phenylalanine or tryptophan is present at the end of the CDR3, so a read error is the likely explanation. Because the CDR3's place on the DNA is in doubt, the DNA is left out and the CDR3 is given as listed by TCRdb. CDR3 residues: CASSFCPTH. The chain employs TRBV27 and TRBJ2-7. The CDR3 is made up of 9 amino acids, end residues included. Germline V CDR1 and CDR2: MNHEY, SMNVEV (reference sequence).

This rearrangement joins TRBV19 to TRBJ2-5; TRBD1 might be the D (5 bases). Trimming removed 1 base from V and 1 base from J, with 7 bases in between. This CDR3 comprises 14 residues. The germline V gene has CDR1 LNHDA and CDR2 SQIVND (reference sequence). The CDR3 is CASSIGGGQETQYF. As DNA, the CDR3 is TGTGCCAGTAGTATAGGGGGCGGCCAAGAGACCCAGTACTTC.

J is TRBJ2-7 and V is TRBV4-3; the D gene is possibly TRBD1 (5 bases). Germline lookup yields CDR1 LGHNA and CDR2 YSLEER. The V gene lost 4 bases and the J gene lost 3 bases, with 7 bases spanning the gap. The CDR3 has 12 amino acids. The CDR3: CASSRGGYEQYF. The DNA for the CDR3 is TGCGCCAGCAGCCGGGGCGGCTACGAGCAGTACTTC.